This TCR beta chain came from a study of cytomegalovirus exposure and HLA in healthy donors. On this clone itself: Its matching antigen is unknown.

With 60 Vbeta and 13 Jbeta primers, the PCR was carried out. The authors' processing: Approximately 11 million of 75 million to 85 million unique TCR beta chains were shared, per a later count. Repertoires were generated with immunoSEQ multiplex PCR, while TCRdb's copy carries only in-frame clones and drops some. V, J and clone size are taken as reported in that table, and D and trimming were inferred from the DNA itself. The top ten clones hold roughly 1.5% of a sample with about 190,000 clones, about 76% of them seen once. Study-wide points: A list of approximately 160 TCR beta chains associated with cytomegalovirus was given. In vitro work confirmed that a few CMV-associated chains recognize CMV antigens. An analysis was carried out at a later point. It showed that HLA-associated TCR beta chains were more clonally expanded than equally common non-associated chains.

CDR1 is LNHDA and CDR2 is SQIVND in the germline V gene (reference sequence). The CDR3 is made up of 17 amino acids. J was trimmed by 0 bases and V by 8 bases; bases with no gene match: 12. This sequence joins TRBV19 and TRBJ1-2, with 10 bases lining up with TRBD1. The sample comprised PBMCs. The clonotype comes from a woman aged 45-65 years in good health and CMV-seronegative. The CDR3 DNA reads TGTGCCAGTGGCCCCCCCCTAGGACAGGGGGCTAACTATGGCTACACCTTC. As protein: CASGPPLGQGANYGYTF.